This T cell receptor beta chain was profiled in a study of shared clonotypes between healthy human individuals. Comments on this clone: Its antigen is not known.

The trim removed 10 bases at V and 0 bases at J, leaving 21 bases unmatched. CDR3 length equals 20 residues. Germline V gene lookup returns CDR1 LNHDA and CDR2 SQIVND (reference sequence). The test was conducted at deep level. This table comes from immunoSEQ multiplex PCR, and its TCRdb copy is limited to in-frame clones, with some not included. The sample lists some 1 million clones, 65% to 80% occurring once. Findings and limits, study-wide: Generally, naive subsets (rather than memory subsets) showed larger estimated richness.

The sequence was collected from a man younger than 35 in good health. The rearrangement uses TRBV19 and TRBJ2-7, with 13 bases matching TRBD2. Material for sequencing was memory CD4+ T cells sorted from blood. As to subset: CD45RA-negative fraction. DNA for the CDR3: TGTGCCAACCCCTCCGCGCCGGGACTAGCGGGGACTACTGACTCCTACGAGCAGTACTTC. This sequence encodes CANPSAPGLAGTTDSYEQYF.